These T cell receptor beta chains were read from a single sample in a study of T cell responses to AZD1222 COVID-19 vaccine. Sequencing was performed with immunoSEQ multiplex PCR; in TCRdb, only in-frame clones are kept and a portion is missing. The sample has approximately 130,000 clones, approximately 90% seen once. Material: peripheral blood, obtained on day 0 of MenACWY control vaccination. The source is an adult in good health. The CDR3 runs from the conserved cysteine through the conserved F or W. The D gene is left open where the match is weak. The size field is filled for only some rows; it gives once, few, many or a size class.

j_gene	abundance	d_gene	v_gene	CDR3nt	CDR3aa
TRBJ1-5	.	TRBD1	TRBV5-1	TGCGCCAGCAGCCCTCAGGGGGCCAGCAATCAGCCCCAGCATTTT	CASSPQGASNQPQHF
TRBJ1-2	.	.	TRBV7-2	TGTGCCAGCACCCCCACTTTACAGGTTTTCTATGGCTACACCTTC	CASTPTLQVFYGYTF
TRBJ1-2	.	.	TRBV28	TGTGCCAGCAGTTTATTCCCCGGGGAGAGAGGCTACACCTTC	CASSLFPGERGYTF
TRBJ1-3	.	.	TRBV6-6	TGTGCCAGCAGTCCCGCCGGGTCCGTATACTTGAGCGGAAACACCATATATTTT	CASSPAGSVYLSGNTIYF
TRBJ2-2	.	.	TRBV30	TGTGCCTGGAGTCGGCCCGGGGAGCTGTTTTTT	CAWSRPGELFF
TRBJ1-1	.	.	TRBV4-1	TGCGCCAGCAGCCAAGCCGGGCAGAGGAGGGTGAACACTGAAGCTTTCTTT	CASSQAGQRRVNTEAFF
TRBJ2-4	.	TRBD2	TRBV11-3	TGTGCCAGCAGCTTAGCTCGCAAACTAGCGGTAATTCCGGCCAAAAACATTCAGTACTTC	CASSLARKLAVIPAKNIQYF
TRBJ2-5	.	TRBD2	TRBV5-1	TGCGCCAGCAGCGCGACCGGGACTAGCGGGATTGAGACCCAGTACTTC	CASSATGTSGIETQYF
TRBJ1-2	.	.	TRBV2	TGTGCCAGCGGAGGGGGTAGCAGGAATGGCTACACCTTC	CASGGGSRNGYTF
TRBJ2-7	.	TRBD2	TRBV7-2	TGTGCCAGCAGCGCACTAGCGCATTACGAGCAGTACTTC	CASSALAHYEQYF
TRBJ1-1	.	.	TRBV6-6	TGTGCCAGCAGTTACTCCCAGGGTTTAGGCACTGAAGCTTTCTTT	CASSYSQGLGTEAFF
TRBJ2-7	.	TRBD2	TRBV28	TGTGCCAGCAGTTTCTCGGGACTACCCTACGAGCAGTACTTC	CASSFSGLPYEQYF
TRBJ1-2	.	TRBD1	TRBV10-3	TGTGCCATCAGTGAGATAGGGGGCGAGTATGGCTACACCTTC	CAISEIGGEYGYTF
TRBJ2-7	.	.	TRBV5-1	TGCGCCAGCAGCCTTCAAGGGGGCTACGAGCAGTACTTC	CASSLQGGYEQYF
TRBJ2-7	.	.	TRBV7-2	TGTGCCAGCACCCTAATAGCGTCTAACTCCTACGAGCAGTACTTC	CASTLIASNSYEQYF
TRBJ2-3	.	.	TRBV6-1	TGTGCCAGCAGTGCCACTTCCACTTGGAGGACAGATACGCAGTATTTT	CASSATSTWRTDTQYF
TRBJ2-7	.	TRBD2	TRBV10-3	TGTGCCATCAGTGAGTCCACACCGGGACTAGCATCGCACGAGCAGTACTTC	CAISESTPGLASHEQYF
TRBJ2-7	.	TRBD1	TRBV24-1	TGTGCCACCAGTGATGCCGGGACAGGGGACCTTGGGTACGAGCAGTACTTC	CATSDAGTGDLGYEQYF
TRBJ2-1	.	TRBD2	TRBV6-5	TGTGCCAGCAGTTACTATGGCGGGGGGCTGAACAATGAGCAGTTCTTC	CASSYYGGGLNNEQFF
TRBJ2-7	.	TRBD1	TRBV27	TGTGCCAGCAGTACCATATTGGGGACAGGGGTTCACGAGCAGTACTTC	CASSTILGTGVHEQYF
TRBJ1-1	few	.	TRBV5-8	TGTGCCAGCAGCTTGGCGGGAAAATTTTATGAAGCTTTCTTT	CASSLAGKFYEAFF
TRBJ2-7	.	.	TRBV12-1	TGTGCCATCCCTAGCGGAGCCTACGAGCAGTACTTC	CAIPSGAYEQYF
TRBJ2-1	.	.	TRBV7-8	TGTGCCAGCAGCATCCAGGGGGGGGCCTACAATGAGCAGTTCTTC	CASSIQGGAYNEQFF
TRBJ2-5	once	.	TRBV27	TGTGCCAGCAGCTCCCAAGAGACCCAGTACTTC	CASSSQETQYF
TRBJ1-6	.	TRBD1	TRBV6-5	TGTGCCAGCAGTTACTCCATAGGACAGGGGTTAGGGTCTCTCCACTTT	CASSYSIGQGLGSLHF
TRBJ2-5	.	.	TRBV5-1	TGCGCCAGCAGCACAGGAGCGGAAAAAGAGACCCAGTACTTC	CASSTGAEKETQYF
TRBJ1-5	few	.	TRBV3-1/TRBV3-2	TGTGCCAGCAGCCAAGCCGGGCAGCCCCAGCATTTT	CASSQAGQPQHF
TRBJ2-7	.	.	TRBV6-4	TGTGCCAGCAGCATCCATCGAGGGGGACTATCCTACGAGCAGTACTTC	CASSIHRGGLSYEQYF
TRBJ2-1	.	.	TRBV19	TGTGCCAGTAGTGGCGCCTTCTATGGACAGTACAATGAGCAGTTCTTC	CASSGAFYGQYNEQFF
TRBJ2-2	.	.	TRBV10-3	TGTGCCACCAGTGCAGGGGTGGTCACCGGGGAGCTGTTTTTT	CATSAGVVTGELFF
TRBJ2-7	.	.	TRBV14	TGTGCCAGCAGCCAATTCGGGAGTGGGGCTCTCGAGCAGTACTTC	CASSQFGSGALEQYF
TRBJ1-5	.	.	TRBV19	TGTGCCAGTAGTATCGAGGGGGGCGTTAGCAATCAGCCCCAGCATTTT	CASSIEGGVSNQPQHF
TRBJ1-2	.	.	TRBV9	TGTGCCAGCAGAAAAAGTCCAGGGGCCAATAACTATGGCTACACCTTC	CASRKSPGANNYGYTF
TRBJ2-7	.	TRBD1	TRBV27	TGTGCCAGCAGGGGACAGGGTCTAAACGAGCAGTACTTC	CASRGQGLNEQYF
TRBJ1-1	.	TRBD1	TRBV11-3	TGTGCCAGCAGCTCGACCCTACAGGGGTTCGGGGACACTGAAGCTTTCTTT	CASSSTLQGFGDTEAFF
TRBJ2-3	.	.	TRBV7-2	TGTGCCAGCAGCCCAATACTAGGGCCAATCTGGGGCACAGATACGCAGTATTTT	CASSPILGPIWGTDTQYF
TRBJ2-6	.	.	TRBV7-6	TGTGCCAGCAGCTTAGCAGGGACTGGGGCCAACGTCCTGACTTTC	CASSLAGTGANVLTF
TRBJ2-1	.	.	TRBV30	TGTGCCTGGAGCCTGGGGGTATCTTACTACAATGAGCAGTTCTTC	CAWSLGVSYYNEQFF
TRBJ1-1	few	.	TRBV7-3	TGTGCCAGCAGCTCGAAAAGGACTGAAGCTTTCTTT	CASSSKRTEAFF
TRBJ1-1	.	TRBD1	TRBV12-3/TRBV12-4	TGTGCCAGCAGCCGGGACAGGGGTGAGAAAGCTTTCTTT	CASSRDRGEKAFF
TRBJ2-2	once	.	TRBV5-1	TGCGCCAGCAGCTTGGGGGCGGCCTCCCCTGGGGGGCTGTTTTTT	CASSLGAASPGGLFF
TRBJ1-3	.	.	TRBV5-4	TGTGCCAGCAGCTTGGGCCCCAACAGGGCTGGAGGAAACACCATATATTTT	CASSLGPNRAGGNTIYF
TRBJ2-5	.	.	TRBV7-8	TGTGCCAGCCAGACCGGAAGCCAAGAGACCCAGTACTTC	CASQTGSQETQYF
TRBJ2-2	few	.	TRBV12-3/TRBV12-4	TGTGCCAGCAGTCCAAGCGGGTCCGGGGAGCTGTTTTTT	CASSPSGSGELFF
TRBJ1-2	.	.	TRBV12-3/TRBV12-4	TGTGCCAGCAGTTATAACTATGGCTACACCTTC	CASSYNYGYTF
TRBJ2-1	.	TRBD2	TRBV6-5	TGTGCCAGCAGTTTGGGAGGGACTAGCGGGAGGGATGAGCAGTTCTTC	CASSLGGTSGRDEQFF
TRBJ2-1	.	.	TRBV12-5	TGTGCTAGTGGAAACCAGGGCACCCCCTACAATGAGCAGTTCTTC	CASGNQGTPYNEQFF